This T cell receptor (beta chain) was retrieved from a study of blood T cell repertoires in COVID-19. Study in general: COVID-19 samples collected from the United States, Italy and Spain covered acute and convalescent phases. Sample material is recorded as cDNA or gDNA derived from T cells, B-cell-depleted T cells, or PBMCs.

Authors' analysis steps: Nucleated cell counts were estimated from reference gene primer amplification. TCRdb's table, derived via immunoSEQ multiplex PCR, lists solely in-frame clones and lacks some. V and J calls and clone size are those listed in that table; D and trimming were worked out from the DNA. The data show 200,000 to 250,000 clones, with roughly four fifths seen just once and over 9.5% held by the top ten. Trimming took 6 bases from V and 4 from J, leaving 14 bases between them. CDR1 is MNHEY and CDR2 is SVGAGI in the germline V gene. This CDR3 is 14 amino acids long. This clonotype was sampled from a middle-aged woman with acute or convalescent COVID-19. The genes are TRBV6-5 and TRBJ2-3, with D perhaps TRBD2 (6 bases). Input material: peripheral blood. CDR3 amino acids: CASRIGGNADTQYF. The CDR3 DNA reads TGTGCCAGCAGAATAGGAGGGAACGCAGATACGCAGTATTTT.